These T cell receptor beta chains were read from a single sample in a study of blood T cell repertoires in COVID-19. TCRdb's copy holds only in-frame clones and misses some; the assay was immunoSEQ multiplex PCR. In the table there are roughly 140,000 clones, over 75% of which are singletons. The specimen was peripheral blood. These receptors came from a woman aged 45 to 65 with acute or convalescent COVID-19. Both conserved end residues are trimmed from each CDR3. Some rows mark clone size as missing; the rest say once, few, many or name a class of expanded clone.

clone size: NA
V gene: TRBV5-1
CDR3 length: 15
CDR3 protein: ASSPYGTGRVNTEAF

clone size: NA
V gene: TRBV5-1
CDR3 length: 14
CDR3 protein: ASSTGLAGGGYEQY

clone size: NA
V gene: TRBV5-8
CDR3 length: 12
CDR3 protein: ASILQDSDQPQH

clone size: NA
V gene: TRBV5-4
CDR3 length: 13
CDR3 protein: ASSPSGGPYNEQF

clone size: NA
V gene: TRBV21-1
CDR3 length: 22
CDR3 protein: ASSKNPGTGVCRLAGGGYNEQF

clone size: NA
V gene: TRBV7-8
CDR3 length: 13
CDR3 protein: ASSLPLAGVETQY

clone size: NA
V gene: TRBV3-1/TRBV3-2
CDR3 length: 13
CDR3 protein: ASSQDRGTGNTIY

clone size: NA
V gene: TRBV29-1
CDR3 length: 13
CDR3 protein: SVGGGTGGLYEQY

clone size: NA
V gene: TRBV6-5
CDR3 length: 14
CDR3 protein: ASSYLIGAGASEQY

clone size: NA
V gene: TRBV6-5
CDR3 length: 12
CDR3 protein: ASISRGLNQPQH

clone size: NA
V gene: TRBV10-1
CDR3 length: 13
CDR3 protein: ASSGGQGISYEQY

clone size: NA
V gene: TRBV7-2
CDR3 length: 12
CDR3 protein: ASSLVRGAYEQY

clone size: NA
V gene: TRBV10-3
CDR3 length: 13
CDR3 protein: AISESERAPYEQY

clone size: few
V gene: TRBV2
CDR3 length: 12
CDR3 protein: ASSEASGDGELF

clone size: once
V gene: TRBV19
CDR3 length: 13
CDR3 protein: ASSILSQGGYEQY

clone size: NA
V gene: TRBV13
CDR3 length: 13
CDR3 protein: ASSLGSGPRETQY

clone size: NA
V gene: TRBV12-3/TRBV12-4
CDR3 length: 11
CDR3 protein: ASSPQVRNEQF

clone size: NA
V gene: TRBV10-3
CDR3 length: 13
CDR3 protein: AISELAGPLHEQY

clone size: NA
V gene: TRBV6-6
CDR3 length: 12
CDR3 protein: ASSQGQGGYGYT

clone size: NA
V gene: TRBV14
CDR3 length: 12
CDR3 protein: ASSLVQGNTEAF

clone size: NA
V gene: TRBV10-1
CDR3 length: 10
CDR3 protein: ASSPSGASQY

clone size: NA
V gene: TRBV6-5
CDR3 length: 13
CDR3 protein: ASSNSGASTDTQY

clone size: NA
V gene: TRBV9
CDR3 length: 12
CDR3 protein: ASSVGRGLNGYT

clone size: NA
V gene: TRBV27
CDR3 length: 12
CDR3 protein: ASSFGGKGEKLF

clone size: NA
V gene: TRBV6-5
CDR3 length: 13
CDR3 protein: ASSAGQNSNQPQH

clone size: NA
V gene: TRBV5-1
CDR3 length: 17
CDR3 protein: ASSLDYRDRGLGDYGYT

clone size: NA
V gene: TRBV19
CDR3 length: 15
CDR3 protein: ASSIGTSGRRGNEQF

clone size: NA
V gene: TRBV6-5
CDR3 length: 13
CDR3 protein: ASSRDRGEGNEQF

clone size: once
V gene: TRBV19
CDR3 length: 10
CDR3 protein: ATRTGGYGYT

clone size: NA
V gene: TRBV5-8
CDR3 length: 11
CDR3 protein: ASTHPQMTEAF

clone size: NA
V gene: TRBV3-1/TRBV3-2
CDR3 length: 9
CDR3 protein: ASSATDTQY

clone size: NA
V gene: TRBV7-8
CDR3 length: 15
CDR3 protein: ASRGRSGAGVTDTQY

clone size: NA
V gene: TRBV6-5
CDR3 length: 11
CDR3 protein: AQIQGTIYGYT

clone size: NA
V gene: TRBV30
CDR3 length: 13
CDR3 protein: AYVQGAGLNTEAF

clone size: once
V gene: TRBV10-1
CDR3 length: 12
CDR3 protein: ASRQGKGNTEAF

clone size: NA
V gene: TRBV15
CDR3 length: 13
CDR3 protein: ATSRAGVNTGELF

clone size: NA
V gene: TRBV30
CDR3 length: 14
CDR3 protein: AWSGTSGGGYNEQF

clone size: few
V gene: TRBV11-3
CDR3 length: 12
CDR3 protein: ASSSTQGGVEQF

clone size: NA
V gene: TRBV5-1
CDR3 length: 14
CDR3 protein: ASSSGPPTVNYGYT

clone size: NA
V gene: TRBV5-1
CDR3 length: 14
CDR3 protein: ASSLRWGGSDNEQF

clone size: NA
V gene: TRBV2
CDR3 length: 12
CDR3 protein: ASSPGISSEKLF

clone size: NA
V gene: TRBV19
CDR3 length: 13
CDR3 protein: ASSIDDREDQPQH

clone size: NA
V gene: TRBV10-3
CDR3 length: 12
CDR3 protein: ATWWGGSYNEQF

clone size: NA
V gene: TRBV19
CDR3 length: 13
CDR3 protein: ASTDLLGGNQPQH

clone size: NA
V gene: TRBV12-3/TRBV12-4
CDR3 length: 11
CDR3 protein: ASRSNSNQPQH

clone size: NA
V gene: TRBV18
CDR3 length: 12
CDR3 protein: ASSPRQVATEAF

clone size: NA
V gene: TRBV7-2
CDR3 length: 13
CDR3 protein: ASSAGVLSGNTIY

clone size: NA
V gene: TRBV6-5
CDR3 length: 14
CDR3 protein: ASSYQGAGAYNEQF

clone size: NA
V gene: TRBV7-9
CDR3 length: 13
CDR3 protein: ASSPDRSPGNTIY

clone size: NA
V gene: TRBV4-1
CDR3 length: 12
CDR3 protein: ASSQDRGESEQY

clone size: NA
V gene: TRBV13
CDR3 length: 14
CDR3 protein: ASSLSLKEYYNEQF

clone size: few
V gene: TRBV4-1
CDR3 length: 16
CDR3 protein: ASSQPPTGGWMNTEAF

clone size: once
V gene: TRBV19
CDR3 length: 16
CDR3 protein: ASSNRLAGKTMGYEQY

clone size: NA
V gene: TRBV4-2
CDR3 length: 16
CDR3 protein: ASSQDITGALAGVRMH

clone size: NA
V gene: TRBV7-2
CDR3 length: 16
CDR3 protein: ASSLEASGGLSSYEQY

clone size: NA
V gene: TRBV3-1/TRBV3-2
CDR3 length: 14
CDR3 protein: ASSQDLVQGRNTIY

clone size: NA
V gene: TRBV4-1
CDR3 length: 15
CDR3 protein: ASSQDTTSGSLDTQY

clone size: NA
V gene: TRBV7-2
CDR3 length: 12
CDR3 protein: ASSLRQGNTEAF

clone size: NA
V gene: TRBV5-1
CDR3 length: 11
CDR3 protein: ASRGASGYEQY